This TCR beta chain was captured in a study of shared clonotypes between healthy human individuals. Regarding the study as a whole: Sorted-subset samples were not fully sequenced, rarefaction indicated. The small donor group covered limited genetic and exposure diversity.

Germline V gene lookup returns CDR1 SGHRS and CDR2 YFSETQ. This CDR3 has 17 amino acids. V was trimmed by 0 bases and J by 0 bases, leaving 13 bases between them. On this clone itself: Its antigen is unidentified.

CD8 cells classed as naive were CD45RO-negative and positively selected for CCR7, excluding terminally differentiated effector memory CD45RA+ cells. Those who donated, Caucasian adults without exception, all lived in Nashville, Tennessee. The sorted-subset replicate PCRs were given around 190 ng DNA, which is 27,000 or so T cell genomes. Some clones are missing from TCRdb's copy, which holds only in-frame ones; the method was immunoSEQ multiplex PCR. The sample includes more than 550,000 clones, approximately 90% of them seen just once. This rearrangement joins TRBV5-1 to TRBJ2-1; tentative D call: TRBD1 (6 bases). This clonotype was obtained from a man under 40 in good health. The material sequenced was naive CD8+ T cells sorted from blood. CDR3 sequence: CASSLATGRSSYNEQFF. CDR3 coding DNA: TGCGCCAGCAGCTTGGCCACAGGGCGGAGCTCCTACAATGAGCAGTTCTTC.